This T cell receptor (beta chain) appears in the sequencing data of a study of cytomegalovirus exposure and HLA in healthy donors. Study at large: In an early release, HLA-typed donors contributed tens of millions of unique TCR sequences. Study findings and constraints: Most TCR sequences proved rare, with some public TCRs found in many donors.

All donors participated as healthy donors of bone marrow. Trimming cost V 6 bases and J 4 bases; bases outside gene matches: 0. The germline CDR1 and CDR2 sequences are ENHRY and SYGVKD. This CDR3 contains 12 residues. It was with 60 Vbeta and 13 Jbeta primers that the PCR ran. Method: immunoSEQ multiplex PCR; TCRdb's copy keeps in-frame clones and lacks some. The table records some 40,000 clones, 55% to 75% of them present only once. A word on this clone: The antigen remains undetermined.

The J gene is TRBJ1-1, the V gene TRBV10-3; TRBD1 matches 9 bases. Sequencing input: PBMCs. The sequence was collected from a man aged 55 to 70 in good health and CMV-seropositive. CDR3 in DNA: TGTGCCATCAGGGGACAGGGCACTGAAGCTTTCTTT. Translated, it gives CAIRGQGTEAFF.